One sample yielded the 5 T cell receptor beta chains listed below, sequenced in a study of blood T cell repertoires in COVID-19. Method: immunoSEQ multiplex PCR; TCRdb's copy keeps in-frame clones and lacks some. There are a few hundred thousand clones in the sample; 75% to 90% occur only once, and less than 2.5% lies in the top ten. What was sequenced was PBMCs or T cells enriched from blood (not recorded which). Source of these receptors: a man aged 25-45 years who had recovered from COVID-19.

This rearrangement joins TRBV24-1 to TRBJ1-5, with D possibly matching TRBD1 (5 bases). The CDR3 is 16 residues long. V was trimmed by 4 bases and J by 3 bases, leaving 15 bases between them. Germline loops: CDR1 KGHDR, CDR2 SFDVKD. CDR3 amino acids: CATSESGNRYNQPQHF. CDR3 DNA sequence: TGTGCCACCAGTGAGTCTGGGAACAGGTACAATCAGCCCCAGCATTTT.

Here the CDR3 reads CASSFTTNYGYTF. DNA for the CDR3: TGTGCCAGCAGCTTCACAACCAACTATGGCTACACCTTC. The chain combines TRBV5-8 with TRBJ1-2, with D uncertain. The V gene lost 2 bases and the J gene lost 2 bases, with 7 bases spanning the gap. Germline assignment: CDR1 SGHTS and CDR2 YDEGEE. The CDR3 totals 13 residues.

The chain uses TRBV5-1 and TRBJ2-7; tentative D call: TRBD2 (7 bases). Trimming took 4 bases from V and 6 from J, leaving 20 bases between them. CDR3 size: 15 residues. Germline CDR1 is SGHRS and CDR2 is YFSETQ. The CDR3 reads CASSPGGGGSLEQYF. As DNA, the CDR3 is TGCGCCAGCAGCCCCGGGGGCGGGGGCTCCCTCGAGCAGTACTTC.

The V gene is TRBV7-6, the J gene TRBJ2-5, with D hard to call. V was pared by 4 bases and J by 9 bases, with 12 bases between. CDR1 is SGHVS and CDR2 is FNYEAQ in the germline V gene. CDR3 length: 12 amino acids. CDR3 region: CASSSRLPPQYF. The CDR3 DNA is TGTGCCAGCAGCTCAAGACTCCCGCCCCAGTACTTC. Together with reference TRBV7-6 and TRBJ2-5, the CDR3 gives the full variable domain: GAGVSQSPRYKVTKRGQDVALRCDPISGHVSLYWYRQALGQGPEFLTYFNYEAQQDKSGLPNDRFSAERPEGSISTLTIQRTEQRDSAMYRCASSSRLPPQYFGPGTRLLVL.

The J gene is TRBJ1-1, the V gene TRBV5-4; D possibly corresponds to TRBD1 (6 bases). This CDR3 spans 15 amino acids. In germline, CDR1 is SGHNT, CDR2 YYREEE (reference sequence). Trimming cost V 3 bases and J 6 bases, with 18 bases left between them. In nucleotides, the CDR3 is TGTGCCAGCAGCTCGGGGACCAACAGGGTTTCTGAAGCTTTCTTT. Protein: CASSSGTNRVSEAFF.